Listed below are T cell receptor beta chains from one sample, sequenced in a study of cytomegalovirus exposure and HLA in healthy donors. TCRdb keeps only in-frame clones here, not all; method: immunoSEQ multiplex PCR. This table holds 200,000 or so clones, roughly 80% found once. The sequenced sample consisted of PBMCs. All receptors come from a woman between 25 and 40 years old in good health and CMV-seropositive. The CDR3 runs from the conserved cysteine through the conserved F or W. A D gene is named only where the DNA matches it firmly. Clone sizes are given selectively: once, few, many, or a class where the clone is expanded.

length,V,J,size,D,CDR3,DNA
17,TRBV4-1,TRBJ2-1,NA,TRBD1,CASSQGPGQGPRNEQFF,TGCGCCAGCAGCCAAGGTCCAGGACAGGGGCCGAGGAATGAGCAGTTCTTC
12,TRBV27,TRBJ1-2,NA,NA,CASSFPQGGYTF,TGTGCCAGCAGTTTTCCTCAGGGAGGCTACACCTTC
16,TRBV28,TRBJ1-2,NA,NA,CASSITGGRSNYGYTF,TGTGCCAGCAGTATCACCGGGGGGCGGTCTAACTATGGCTACACCTTC
16,TRBV27,TRBJ1-5,NA,TRBD1,CASSPDRVGGNQPQHF,TGTGCCAGCAGTCCCGACAGGGTCGGTGGCAATCAGCCCCAGCATTTT
15,TRBV28,TRBJ2-3,few,NA,CASSLNSLGTDTQYF,TGTGCCAGCAGTTTAAACTCGCTAGGCACAGATACGCAGTATTTT
15,TRBV6-6,TRBJ2-1,NA,TRBD1,CASSSFGTVYNEQFF,TGTGCCAGCAGTTCCTTCGGGACAGTATACAATGAGCAGTTCTTC
13,TRBV5-1,TRBJ1-1,NA,NA,CASSQADTGTAFF,TGCGCCAGCAGCCAAGCCGACACAGGGACGGCTTTCTTT
16,TRBV5-8,TRBJ1-5,once,TRBD1,CASSVRYGTGGQPQHF,TGTGCCAGCAGCGTACGTTATGGGACAGGGGGTCAGCCCCAGCATTTT
12,TRBV6-6,TRBJ1-3,NA,NA,CASRQGTNTIYF,TGTGCCAGCAGACAGGGTACGAACACCATATATTTT
17,TRBV5-1,TRBJ2-1,NA,TRBD2,CASSFIPSGRNYNEQFF,TGCGCCAGCAGCTTCATCCCCAGCGGGAGGAACTACAATGAGCAGTTCTTC
15,TRBV18,TRBJ2-5,NA,TRBD2,CASSPRSTGGETQYF,TGTGCCAGCTCACCACGGTCCACGGGGGGAGAGACCCAGTACTTC
15,TRBV4-3,TRBJ2-3,few,TRBD1,CASSQATGGTDTQYF,TGCGCCAGCAGCCAAGCAACAGGGGGGACAGATACGCAGTATTTT
14,TRBV5-1,TRBJ2-5,once,NA,CASSLGTGKETQYF,TGCGCCAGCAGCTTGGGTACCGGGAAAGAGACCCAGTACTTC
15,TRBV7-2,TRBJ2-1,NA,TRBD2,CASKTAGGTYNEQFF,TGTGCCAGCAAAACAGCGGGGGGGACCTACAATGAGCAGTTCTTC
14,TRBV5-1,TRBJ1-1,NA,NA,CASSLDPGTSEAFF,TGCGCCAGCAGCTTGGACCCCGGGACATCTGAAGCTTTCTTT